This T cell receptor (beta chain) was captured by sequencing in a study of shared clonotypes between healthy human individuals. Study-wide findings and caveats: Roughly 5% was the fraction of naive CD4 clonotypes found shared across a few donors. Compared with memory subsets, naive subsets generally had larger estimated richness.

CDR1 and CDR2 from the germline V gene are SQVTM and ANQGSEA. The CDR3 length is 12 residues. The V end lost 7 bases, the J end lost 8 bases, and 17 bases lay between the germline ends. The protocol was immunoSEQ multiplex PCR, while the TCRdb copy is restricted to in-frame clones and leaves out a portion. This sample has 2 million to 3 million clones, with approximately 93% found just once. This clone came up a few times. What it binds is unknown. This TCR was sampled from a man younger than 30 in good health. Some clones in this sample may be carry-over from other donors' samples. Sequenced sample: naive CD4+ T cells from PBMCs. Sample subset: CD45RA+ positively selected. This chain links TRBV29-1 with TRBJ1-1; D gene uncertain. As DNA, the CDR3 is TGCAGCGCCTCTGAGGTGACCGCAGAAGCTTTCTTT. This encodes CSASEVTAEAFF.